The text below deals with one T cell receptor (beta chain). The CDR3 is made up of 16 amino acids. The V end lost 10 bases, the J end lost 0 bases, and 21 bases lay between the germline ends. Germline CDR1 and CDR2: SEHNR and FQNEAQ (reference sequence). This entry belongs to a study of T cell changes during pregnancy in multiple sclerosis. Assay used: immunoSEQ multiplex PCR; TCRdb lists only in-frame clones, some missing. The data hold 35,000 to 45,000 clones, with roughly 90% observed a single time. This clonotype was obtained from a female donor in good health, enrolled as a control in a pregnancy study. V usage is TRBV7-9 and J usage is TRBJ1-1, with a possible D match to TRBD1 (6 bases). The specimen was peripheral blood, collected in the second trimester of pregnancy. The CDR3 bases are TGTGCCACCGCGGGGGGGGGCCGCTACATGAACACTGAAGCTTTCTTT. This translates into CATAGGGRYMNTEAFF.